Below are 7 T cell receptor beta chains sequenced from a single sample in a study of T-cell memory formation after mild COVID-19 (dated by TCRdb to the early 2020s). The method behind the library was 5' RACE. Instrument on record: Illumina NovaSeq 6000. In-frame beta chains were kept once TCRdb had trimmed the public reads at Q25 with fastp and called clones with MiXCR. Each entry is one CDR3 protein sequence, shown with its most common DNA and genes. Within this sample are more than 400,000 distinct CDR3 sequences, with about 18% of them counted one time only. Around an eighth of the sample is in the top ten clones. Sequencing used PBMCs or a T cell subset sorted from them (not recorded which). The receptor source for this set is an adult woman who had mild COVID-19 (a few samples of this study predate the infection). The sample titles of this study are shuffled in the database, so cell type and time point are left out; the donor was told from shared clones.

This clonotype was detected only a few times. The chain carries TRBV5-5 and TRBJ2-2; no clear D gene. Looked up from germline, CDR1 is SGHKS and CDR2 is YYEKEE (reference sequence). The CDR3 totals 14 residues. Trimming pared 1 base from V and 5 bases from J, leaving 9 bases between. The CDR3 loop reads CASSLSVGTGELFF. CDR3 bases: TGTGCCAGCAGCTTGTCCGTGGGGACCGGGGAGCTGTTTTTT.

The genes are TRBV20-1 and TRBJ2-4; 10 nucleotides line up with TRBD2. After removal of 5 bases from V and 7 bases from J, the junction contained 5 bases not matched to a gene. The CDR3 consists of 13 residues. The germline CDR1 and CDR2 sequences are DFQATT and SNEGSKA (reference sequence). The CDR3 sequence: CSAELAGRNIQYF. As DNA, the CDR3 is TGCAGTGCTGAACTAGCGGGAAGGAACATTCAGTACTTC.

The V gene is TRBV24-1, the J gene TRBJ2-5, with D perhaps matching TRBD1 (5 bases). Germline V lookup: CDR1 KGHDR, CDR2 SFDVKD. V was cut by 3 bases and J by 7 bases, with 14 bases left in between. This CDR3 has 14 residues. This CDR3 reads CATSDPQGFGTQYF. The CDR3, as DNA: TGTGCCACCAGTGATCCTCAGGGTTTCGGGACCCAGTACTTC.

This chain's CDR3 is CASTGAPMNTEAFF. CDR3 nucleotides: TGTGCCAGCACCGGGGCCCCCATGAACACTGAAGCTTTCTTT. V gene TRBV19 combines with J gene TRBJ1-1; D perhaps matches TRBD1 (5 bases). Looked up from germline, CDR1 is LNHDA and CDR2 is SQIVND (reference sequence). Trimming cost V 9 bases and J 0 bases, with 14 bases left between them. This CDR3 has 14 residues.

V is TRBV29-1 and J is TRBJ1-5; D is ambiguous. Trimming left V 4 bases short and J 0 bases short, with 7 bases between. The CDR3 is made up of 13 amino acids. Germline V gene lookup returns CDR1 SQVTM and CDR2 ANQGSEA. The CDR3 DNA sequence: TGCAGCGTTGTGGTTGATAGCAATCAGCCCCAGCATTTT. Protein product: CSVVVDSNQPQHF.

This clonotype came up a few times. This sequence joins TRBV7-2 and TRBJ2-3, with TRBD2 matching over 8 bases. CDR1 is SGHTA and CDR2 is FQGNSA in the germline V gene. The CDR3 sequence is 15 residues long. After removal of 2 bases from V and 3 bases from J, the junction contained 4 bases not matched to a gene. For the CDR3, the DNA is TGTGCCAGCAGCTTAACACCTAGCGGGACAGATACGCAGTATTTT. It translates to CASSLTPSGTDTQYF. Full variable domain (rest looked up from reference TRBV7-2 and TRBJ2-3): GAGVSQSPSNKVTEKGKDVELRCDPISGHTALYWYRQSLGQGLEFLIYFQGNSAPDKSGLPSDRFSAERTGGSVSTLTIQRTQQEDSAVYLCASSLTPSGTDTQYFGPGTRLTVL.

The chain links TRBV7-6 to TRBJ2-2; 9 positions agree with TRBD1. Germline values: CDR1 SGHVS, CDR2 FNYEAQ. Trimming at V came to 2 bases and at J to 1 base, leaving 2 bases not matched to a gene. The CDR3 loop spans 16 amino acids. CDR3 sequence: CASSLTGGLNTGELFF. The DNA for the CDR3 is TGTGCCAGCAGCTTAACAGGGGGCCTGAACACCGGGGAGCTGTTTTTT.